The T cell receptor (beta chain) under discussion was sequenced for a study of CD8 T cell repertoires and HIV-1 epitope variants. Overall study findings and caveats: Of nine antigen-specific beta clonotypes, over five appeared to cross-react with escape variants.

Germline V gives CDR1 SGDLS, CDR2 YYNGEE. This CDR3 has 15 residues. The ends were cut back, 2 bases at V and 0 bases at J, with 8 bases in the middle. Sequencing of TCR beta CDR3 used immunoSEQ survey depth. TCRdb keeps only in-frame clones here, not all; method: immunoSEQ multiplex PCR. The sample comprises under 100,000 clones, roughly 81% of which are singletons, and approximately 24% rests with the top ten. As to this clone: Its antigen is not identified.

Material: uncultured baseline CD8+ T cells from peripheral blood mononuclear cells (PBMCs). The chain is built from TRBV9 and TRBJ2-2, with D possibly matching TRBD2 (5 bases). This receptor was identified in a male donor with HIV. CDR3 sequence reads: CASSVRGTNTGELFF. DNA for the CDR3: TGTGCCAGCAGCGTTCGGGGAACGAACACCGGGGAGCTGTTTTTT.